This T cell receptor beta chain originates from a study of CXCR3-negative and CXCR3-positive naive CD8 T cells. Study-level results: Relative to CXCR3-negative naive cells, CXCR3-positive naive cells had more hydrophobic TRB CDR3s. For memory CD8+ cells diversity was much lower, but both naive subsets had comparably high diversity.

Note on this clonotype: The antigen remains unidentified.

With UMI labels, 5' RACE was used to prepare the TRB cDNA libraries. No DNA is given; TCRdb re-called the 5' RACE reads and lists each CDR3 protein once. In total, the table holds tens of thousands of distinct CDR3 sequences. Germline lookup yields CDR1 SGHVS and CDR2 FQNEAQ. The CDR3 covers 16 residues. The TCR sequence derives from a human donor in good health. Some clones in this sample may be carry-over from other donors' samples. Sequencing was done on a sample of naive CXCR3- CD8+ T cells from blood. Subset indicated: CD45RO-CCR7+CD27+CD95- naive CD8+ T cells lacking CXCR3 (TNR3-). This chain joins TRBV7-8 and TRBJ2-2; TCRdb returns TRBD1, unconfirmable since there is no DNA. The CDR3 here is CASSNRDRGVTGELFF.